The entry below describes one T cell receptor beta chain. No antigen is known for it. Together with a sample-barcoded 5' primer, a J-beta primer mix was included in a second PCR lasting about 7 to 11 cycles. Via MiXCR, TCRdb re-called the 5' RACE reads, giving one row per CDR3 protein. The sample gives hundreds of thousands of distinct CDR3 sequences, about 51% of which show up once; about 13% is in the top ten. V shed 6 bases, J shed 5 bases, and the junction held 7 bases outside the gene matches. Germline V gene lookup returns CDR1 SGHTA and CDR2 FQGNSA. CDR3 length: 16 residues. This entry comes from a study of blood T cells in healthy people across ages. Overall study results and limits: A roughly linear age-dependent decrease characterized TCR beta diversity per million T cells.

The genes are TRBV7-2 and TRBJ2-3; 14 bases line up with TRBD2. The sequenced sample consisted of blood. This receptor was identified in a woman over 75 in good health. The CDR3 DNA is TGTGCCAGCAGTCGCGGGACTAGCGGGAGAGGAGATACGCAGTATTTT. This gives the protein CASSRGTSGRGDTQYF.